Given below is one TCR beta chain in context. This specimen comes from a study of blood T cell repertoires in COVID-19. Study information: T cells, B-cell-depleted T cells, or PBMCs supplied cDNA or gDNA.

CDR3 length: 14 amino acids. Germline CDR1 is SGHTA and CDR2 is FQGTGA. Trimming removed 2 bases from V and 1 base from J; junction bases left unmatched: 0. The authors' processing: Researchers report that nucleated cell counts were estimated from reference gene primer amplification. Here immunoSEQ multiplex PCR was the method, and the copy in TCRdb shows in-frame clones only, minus some. The V and J calls and clone size come from that table; D and trimming were worked out from the DNA. Of fewer than 150,000 clones listed, approximately 89% were seen once; the top ten hold around 5.5%. The Seattle patients joined while their infection was active and were tracked longitudinally afterward.

This chain connects TRBV7-3 to TRBJ1-1; TRBD1 aligns across 8 bases. The sequence came from a woman aged 60-70 years with COVID-19, enrolled during active disease. The material sequenced was peripheral blood. The CDR3 spells CASSLGQGNTEAFF. The CDR3, as DNA: TGTGCCAGCAGCTTAGGACAGGGGAACACTGAAGCTTTCTTT.